Each of the 25 T cell receptor beta chains below was sequenced from the same sample in a study of blood T cell repertoires in COVID-19. Assay: immunoSEQ multiplex PCR; the TCRdb copy retains only in-frame clones and omits some. Of approximately 97,000 clones listed, 65% to 90% are singletons. The sequencing sample was made of peripheral blood. The source is a woman of 80 years or more with acute or convalescent COVID-19.

The gene calls are TRBV3-1 (or the pseudogene TRBV3-2) and TRBJ1-6, with a weak D call TRBD1 (6 bases). The germline CDR1 and CDR2 sequences are LGHDT and YNNKEL (reference sequence). Trimming took 1 base from V and 3 from J, leaving 10 bases between them. This CDR3 contains 16 residues. This chain's CDR3 is CASSQGGQIYNSPLHF. The CDR3 bases are TGTGCCAGCAGCCAAGGGGGACAAATCTATAATTCACCCCTCCACTTT.

This clone was observed a single time. The V and J genes are TRBV3-1 (or the pseudogene TRBV3-2) and TRBJ1-1, with a possible D match to TRBD1 (6 bases). Germline CDR1 reads LGHDT; CDR2 reads YNNKEL (reference sequence). Between the trimmed V and J ends, which lost 3 bases and 7 bases, there was a span of 18 bases. The CDR3 runs 15 residues. The CDR3 reads CASSHGQTGTYEAFF. The CDR3 nucleotides read TGTGCCAGCAGCCACGGACAGACGGGGACCTATGAAGCTTTCTTT.

This clone appeared a single time. The CDR3 protein is CASSLSNGYTF. The CDR3 DNA reads TGTGCCAGCAGTTTATCCAATGGCTACACCTTC. This rearrangement joins TRBV28 to TRBJ1-2; no firm D call. Trimming removed 1 base at V and 6 bases at J, with 3 bases between. The CDR3 is 11 residues long. Germline CDR1 MDHEN, CDR2 SYDVKM.

V and J are TRBV19 and TRBJ2-1; D possibly corresponds to TRBD2 (7 bases). V shed 3 bases and J shed 12 bases, with 24 bases lying between them. The CDR3 is 16 residues long. The germline gives CDR1 LNHDA, CDR2 SQIVND (reference sequence). CDR3 DNA: TGTGCCAGTAGTATCTTGGGGGGGGGCGTAGTACAGCGGCAGTTCTTC. The encoded protein is CASSILGGGVVQRQFF.

The chain couples TRBV2 to TRBJ1-4; possible D gene TRBD1, 5 bases. The CDR3 is 16 amino acids. Trimming took 7 bases from V and 0 from J, leaving 15 bases between them. Germline CDR1 SNHLY, CDR2 FYNNEI. The CDR3 sequence is CASTGGELATNEKLFF. In DNA, the CDR3 is TGTGCCAGCACCGGGGGAGAGCTTGCAACTAATGAAAAACTGTTTTTT.

The CDR3 DNA reads TGTGCCAGCAGTTTGACAGGGAGTGGAAACACCATATATTTT. Protein product: CASSLTGSGNTIYF. The chain couples TRBV6-6 to TRBJ1-3, with 7 nucleotides matching TRBD1. The J segment lost 3 bases and the V segment lost 4 bases, leaving 3 bases of the junction unmatched. Germline CDR1 reads MNHNY; CDR2 reads SVGAGI (reference sequence). The CDR3 has 14 residues.

The chain links TRBV30 to TRBJ1-2; the D gene is possibly TRBD1 (5 bases). V gave up 1 base and J gave up 4 bases, with 10 bases separating them. The germline V gene encodes CDR1 GTSNPN and CDR2 SVGIG (reference sequence). This CDR3 spans 13 amino acids. The CDR3 loop reads CAWSGGGFYGYTF. The CDR3 DNA sequence: TGTGCCTGGAGTGGGGGCGGTTTCTATGGCTACACCTTC.

A single count supports this clone. This chain connects TRBV4-1 to TRBJ1-6; D is perhaps TRBD1 (6 bases). Germline V lookup: CDR1 MGHRA, CDR2 YSYEKL. V was shortened by 4 bases and J by 10 bases, with 23 bases between the two germline ends. The CDR3 runs to 17 residues. The CDR3 coding sequence is TGCGCCAGCAGCCTGGACAGTGGAAACGAATGGGGGTCACCCCTCCACTTT. Amino acids: CASSLDSGNEWGSPLHF.

The chain joins TRBV19 to TRBJ1-2; 7 bases line up with TRBD1. CDR1 and CDR2 (germline): LNHDA, SQIVND (reference sequence). This CDR3 spans 12 amino acids. Trimming cost V 3 bases and J 8 bases; bases outside gene matches: 3. The CDR3 loop is CASSIRGEGYTF. DNA for the CDR3: TGTGCCAGTAGTATCAGGGGGGAAGGCTACACCTTC. Together with reference TRBV19 and TRBJ1-2, the CDR3 gives the full variable domain: DGGITQSPKYLFRKEGQNVTLSCEQNLNHDAMYWYRQDPGQGLRLIYYSQIVNDFQKGDIAEGYSVSREKKESFPLTVTSAQKNPTAFYLCASSIRGEGYTFGSGTRLTVV.

The chain joins TRBV9 to TRBJ2-7; tentative D call: TRBD2 (5 bases). From germline, CDR1 is SGDLS and CDR2 YYNGEE. This CDR3 is built from 12 residues. V lost 0 bases and J 6 bases, leaving 7 bases between the germline ends. CDR3 sequence (DNA): TGTGCCAGCAGCGTAGGAGGGAGCGAGCAGTACTTC. It encodes CASSVGGSEQYF.

The V and J genes are TRBV2 and TRBJ2-4, with a weak D call TRBD1 (5 bases). V gave up 6 bases and J gave up 8 bases, with 14 bases separating them. The CDR3 is 13 residues long. Germline V gives CDR1 SNHLY, CDR2 FYNNEI. In nucleotides, the CDR3 is TGTGCCAGCAGACTTAGGGGTTTTGACATTCAGTACTTC. Translating it yields CASRLRGFDIQYF.

This chain uses TRBV3-1 (or the pseudogene TRBV3-2) with TRBJ1-5; 7 positions agree with TRBD1. The V gene end was trimmed by 3 bases and the J gene end by 5 bases; junction bases not matched to a gene: 4. The V gene's germline CDR1 is LGHDT and CDR2 YNNKEL (reference sequence). The CDR3 contains 14 residues. CDR3 amino acids: CASSQGTAYQPQHF. The CDR3 DNA sequence: TGTGCCAGCAGCCAGGGGACAGCTTATCAGCCCCAGCATTTT.

The V gene is TRBV11-2, the J gene TRBJ1-1; 7 positions agree with TRBD1. The V gene's germline CDR1 is SGHAT and CDR2 FQNNGV. The CDR3 consists of 13 residues. The V and J ends lost 4 bases and 4 bases, in that order; junction bases with no gene match: 3. The CDR3 spells CASSWDSFTEAFF. In DNA, the CDR3 is TGTGCCAGCAGCTGGGACAGCTTCACTGAAGCTTTCTTT. The whole variable domain, remainder taken from reference TRBV11-2 and TRBJ1-1, is EAGVAQSPRYKIIEKRQSVAFWCNPISGHATLYWYQQILGQGPKLLIQFQNNGVVDDSQLPKDRFSAERLKGVDSTLKIQPAKLEDSAVYLCASSWDSFTEAFFGQGTRLTVV.

The gene calls are TRBV5-5 and TRBJ2-1; 9 bases map to TRBD1. The CDR3 consists of 16 residues. J gave up 4 bases and V 5 bases, and 10 bases lay outside the gene matches. Germline CDR1 SGHKS, CDR2 YYEKEE (reference sequence). CDR3 protein: CASRQTGGGVYNEQFF. In DNA form, the CDR3 reads TGTGCCAGCAGACAGACAGGGGGTGGTGTTTACAATGAGCAGTTCTTC.

This rearrangement joins TRBV12-3 or TRBV12-4 to TRBJ2-5; possible D gene TRBD1, 5 bases. With 7 bases removed from V and 8 bases from J, the gap between germline ends came to 8 bases. The CDR3 length is 10 residues. The CDR3, as DNA: TGTGCCAGCATCCAGGGCACCCAGTACTTC. This gives the protein CASIQGTQYF.

The chain recombines TRBV9 with TRBJ2-3, with D unresolved. Germline values: CDR1 SGDLS, CDR2 YYNGEE. This CDR3 is built from 15 residues. V dropped 0 bases and J dropped 0 bases, with 8 bases sitting between them. The CDR3 loop reads CASSVDLPSTDTQYF. Here the CDR3 DNA reads TGTGCCAGCAGCGTAGACTTACCTAGCACAGATACGCAGTATTTT.

The chain combines TRBV14 with TRBJ2-1; 9 bases are shared with TRBD1. CDR3 length equals 15 residues. The V segment lost 6 bases and the J segment 7 bases; nucleotides outside the gene matches: 10. CDR1 is SGHDN and CDR2 is FVKESK in the germline V gene. The CDR3 reads CASRQTGGNGNEQFF. Here the CDR3 DNA reads TGTGCCAGCAGGCAAACAGGGGGCAATGGGAATGAGCAGTTCTTC.

The gene calls are TRBV6-5 and TRBJ1-2; unclear D gene. The ends were cut back, 5 bases at V and 8 bases at J, with 21 bases in the middle. The germline V gene encodes CDR1 MNHEY and CDR2 SVGAGI. The CDR3 length is 15 residues. Here the CDR3 reads CASSRGGQPADGYTF. CDR3 DNA: TGTGCCAGCAGTCGGGGTGGGCAACCCGCTGACGGCTACACCTTC.

V usage is TRBV19 and J usage is TRBJ1-1, with D hard to call. The V end was cut by 7 bases, the J end by 1 base, with 10 bases between. CDR1 is LNHDA and CDR2 is SQIVND in the germline V gene (reference sequence). CDR3 length: 13 amino acids. For the CDR3, the DNA is TGTGCCAGTACCCACAGAGAGAACACTGAAGCTTTCTTT. Protein sequence: CASTHRENTEAFF.

This chain connects TRBV10-1 to TRBJ2-1; D is undetermined. Germline loops: CDR1 WNHNN, CDR2 SYGVQD (reference sequence). Trimming stripped 6 bases from V and 5 bases from J, with 11 bases between. This CDR3 contains 13 residues. This CDR3 reads CASSLDINNEQFF. For the CDR3, the DNA is TGCGCCAGCAGCTTAGACATCAACAATGAGCAGTTCTTC.

The rearrangement uses TRBV3-1 (or the pseudogene TRBV3-2) and TRBJ2-1, with 11 bases that match TRBD2. The germline CDR1 and CDR2 sequences are LGHDT and YNNKEL (reference sequence). The CDR3 spans 15 residues. V gave up 1 base and J gave up 9 bases; unmatched junction bases: 5. CDR3 DNA sequence: TGTGCCAGCAGCCAAGTAGCGGGGGGGTATACTGAGCAGTTCTTC. Its translation: CASSQVAGGYTEQFF.

The V and J genes are TRBV27 and TRBJ2-7, with TRBD1 matching over 9 bases. Per germline, CDR1 MNHEY and CDR2 SMNVEV (reference sequence). V was pared by 5 bases and J by 6 bases, with 17 bases of the junction left unmatched. This CDR3 is built from 17 residues. The CDR3 DNA reads TGTGCCAGCAGTCCCTACCGCGCCGGGACAGGGTCGGGCGAGCAGTACTTC. It encodes CASSPYRAGTGSGEQYF.

The table lists this clone with a few counts. The chain couples TRBV5-1 to TRBJ1-2, with D maybe TRBD1 (5 bases). V lost 0 bases, J lost 4 bases, and 10 bases lay in between. This CDR3 is 14 amino acids long. The V gene's germline CDR1 is SGHRS and CDR2 YFSETQ. The CDR3 DNA reads as TGCGCCAGCAGCTTGGAACGGACAACCTATGGCTACACCTTC. This translates into CASSLERTTYGYTF.

V gene TRBV23-1 combines with J gene TRBJ1-1; 7 bases are shared with TRBD1. TRBV23-1 is an ORF, and what it does is uncertain. The CDR3 loop spans 13 amino acids. V gave up 6 bases and J gave up 3 bases; unmatched junction bases: 4. As DNA, the CDR3 is TGCGCCAGCAGGGGACAGCGATACACTGAAGCTTTCTTT. Protein: CASRGQRYTEAFF.

V usage is TRBV28 and J usage is TRBJ2-2; perhaps TRBD1 as D (7 bases). The germline V gene encodes CDR1 MDHEN and CDR2 SYDVKM. Trimming left V 4 bases short and J 5 bases short, with 11 bases between. The CDR3 has 14 residues. The CDR3 loop is CASSSSGGTGELFF. CDR3 bases: TGTGCCAGCAGTTCTTCAGGGGGGACCGGGGAGCTGTTTTTT.